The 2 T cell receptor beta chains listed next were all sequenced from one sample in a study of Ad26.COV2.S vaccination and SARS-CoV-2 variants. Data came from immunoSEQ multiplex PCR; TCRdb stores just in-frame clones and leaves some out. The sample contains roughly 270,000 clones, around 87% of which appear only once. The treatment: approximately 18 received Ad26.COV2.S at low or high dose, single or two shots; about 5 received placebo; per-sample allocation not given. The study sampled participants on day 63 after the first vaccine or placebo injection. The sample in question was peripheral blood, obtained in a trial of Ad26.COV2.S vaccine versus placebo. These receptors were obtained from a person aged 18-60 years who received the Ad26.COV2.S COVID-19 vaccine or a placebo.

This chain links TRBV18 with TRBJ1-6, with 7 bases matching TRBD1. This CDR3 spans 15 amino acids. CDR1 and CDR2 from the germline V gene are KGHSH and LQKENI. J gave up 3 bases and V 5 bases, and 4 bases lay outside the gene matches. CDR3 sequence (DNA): TGTGCCAGCTCAGGGACAGATTTCTATAATTCACCCCTCCACTTT. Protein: CASSGTDFYNSPLHF.

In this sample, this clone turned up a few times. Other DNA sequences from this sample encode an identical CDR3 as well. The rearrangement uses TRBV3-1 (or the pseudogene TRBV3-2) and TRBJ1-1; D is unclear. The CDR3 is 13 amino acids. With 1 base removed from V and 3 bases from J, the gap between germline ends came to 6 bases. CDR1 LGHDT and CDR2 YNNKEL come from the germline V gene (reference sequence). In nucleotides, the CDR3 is TGTGCCAGCAGCCAAGTTGGGGACACTGAAGCTTTCTTT. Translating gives CASSQVGDTEAFF.